This TCR beta chain was observed in a study of early T cells in non-severe SARS-CoV-2 infection. Looking at the study overall: Unpaired chains resulted from sequencing bulk RNA of unsorted whole blood. Study results and limitations: Lookups in VDJdb leaned toward anti-spike CD8 responses and missed private and CD4 specificities.

Individual cDNA molecules each received unique molecular identifiers attached to them. TCRdb reanalysed the 5' RACE reads using MiXCR and keeps one entry per CDR3 protein. The table shows about 17,000 distinct CDR3 sequences, with roughly 5% occurring only once. V was shortened by 3 bases and J by 2 bases, with 14 bases between the two germline ends. This CDR3 has 16 amino acids. Germline CDR1 reads KGHSH; CDR2 reads LQKENI. As for this clonotype: Its antigen is currently unknown.

The receptor comes from an adult who was a healthcare worker with PCR-confirmed SARS-CoV-2 infection or an uninfected control (not recorded which). This sequence joins TRBV18 and TRBJ1-5, with unresolved D. The sample was whole blood. CDR3 residues: CASSPSGESGNQPQHF. The CDR3, as DNA: TGTGCCAGCTCACCGAGTGGGGAAAGCGGCAATCAGCCCCAGCATTTT.